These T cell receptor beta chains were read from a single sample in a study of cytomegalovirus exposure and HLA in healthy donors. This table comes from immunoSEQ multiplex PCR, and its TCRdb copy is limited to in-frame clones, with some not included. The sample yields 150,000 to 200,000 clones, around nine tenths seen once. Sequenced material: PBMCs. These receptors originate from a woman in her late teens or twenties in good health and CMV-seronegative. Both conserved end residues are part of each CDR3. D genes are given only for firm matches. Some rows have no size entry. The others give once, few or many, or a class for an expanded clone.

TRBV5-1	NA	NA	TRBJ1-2	TGCGCCAGCAGCTTGGACAGGGCCAATGGCTACCCCTTC	CASSLDRANGYPF
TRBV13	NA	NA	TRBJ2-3	TGTGCCAGCAGCGGATCCCGGGACTCCACAGATACGCAGTATTTT	CASSGSRDSTDTQYF
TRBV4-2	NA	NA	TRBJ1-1	TGTGCCAGCAGCCGGAGGGCAGCCTGGAACACTGAAGCTTTCTTT	CASSRRAAWNTEAFF
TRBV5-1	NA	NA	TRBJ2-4	TGCGCCAGCAGCTTCCAGGGATCCTTAGCCAAAAACATTCAGTACTTC	CASSFQGSLAKNIQYF
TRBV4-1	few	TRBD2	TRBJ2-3	TGCGCCAGCAGCCAAGAGAGCGGGGTCAGCACAGATACGCAGTATTTT	CASSQESGVSTDTQYF
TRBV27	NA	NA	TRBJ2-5	TGTGCCAGCAGTCTGACAGTACAAGAGACCCAGTACTTC	CASSLTVQETQYF
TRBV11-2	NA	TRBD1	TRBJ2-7	TGTGCCAGCAGCTTCGGGACAGGTCTTTACGAGCAGTACTTC	CASSFGTGLYEQYF
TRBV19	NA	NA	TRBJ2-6	TGTGCCAGTAAAGGGCTTTGGGGGGCTGGGGCCAACGTCCTGACTTTC	CASKGLWGAGANVLTF
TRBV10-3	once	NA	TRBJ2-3	TGTGCCATCAGTGAGTCGAGGGTCCAGGCTAGCGGCACAGATACGCAGTATTTT	CAISESRVQASGTDTQYF
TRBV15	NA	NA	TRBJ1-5	TGTGCCACCAGCAGTGACACCATAAGCAATCAGCCCCAGCATTTT	CATSSDTISNQPQHF
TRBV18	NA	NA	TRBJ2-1	TGTGCCAGCTCACCCCCGACAGGCTACAATGAGCAGTTCTTC	CASSPPTGYNEQFF
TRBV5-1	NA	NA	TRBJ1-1	TGCGCCAGCAGCTTGGTTGCGGAATTGAACACTGAAGCTTTCTTT	CASSLVAELNTEAFF
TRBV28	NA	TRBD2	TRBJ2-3	TGTGCCACCCAGCGGGGGCCCCCCACAGATACGCAGTATTTT	CATQRGPPTDTQYF
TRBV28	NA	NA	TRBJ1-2	TGTGCCAGCACCAAAACCTGGCAGTCCTATGGCTACACCTTC	CASTKTWQSYGYTF
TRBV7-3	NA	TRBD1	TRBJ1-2	TGTGCCAGCAGCCGGGACAGTAGCTATGGCTACACCTTC	CASSRDSSYGYTF
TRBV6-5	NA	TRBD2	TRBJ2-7	TGTGCCAGCAGTACTGGACTAGCCCACGAGCAGTACTTC	CASSTGLAHEQYF
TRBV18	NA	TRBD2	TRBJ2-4	TGTGCCAGCTCACCCCTGACTAGCGGGAGAATAAGAGCCAAAAACATTCAGTACTTC	CASSPLTSGRIRAKNIQYF
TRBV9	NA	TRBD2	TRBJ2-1	TGTGCCAGCAGCGGTACTAGCGGTGAGCAGTTCTTC	CASSGTSGEQFF
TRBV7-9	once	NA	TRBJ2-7	TGTGCCAGCAGCTTAGGGGCCCCAGAGATGGGGCAGTACTTC	CASSLGAPEMGQYF
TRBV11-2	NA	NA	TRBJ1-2	TGTGCCAGCAGCTCCCGGGATGTATATGGCTACACCTTC	CASSSRDVYGYTF
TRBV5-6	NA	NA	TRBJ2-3	TGTGCCAGCAGCTTTTTTCCGGGGGCAGATACGCAGTATTTT	CASSFFPGADTQYF
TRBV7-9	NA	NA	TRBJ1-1	TGTGCCAGCAGCTCCGACCGGGACACTATGAACACTGAAGCTTTCTTT	CASSSDRDTMNTEAFF
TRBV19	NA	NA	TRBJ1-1	TGTGCCAGTAGGAGTCGGGGGGGAGCTGAAGCTTTCTTT	CASRSRGGAEAFF
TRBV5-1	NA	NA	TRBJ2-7	TGCGCCAGCAGCTTGTCCCCCTACGAGCTGTACTTC	CASSLSPYELYF
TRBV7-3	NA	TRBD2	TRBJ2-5	TGTGCCAGCAGCCTCGGACTAGCGGGAGTCGAGACCCAGTACTTC	CASSLGLAGVETQYF
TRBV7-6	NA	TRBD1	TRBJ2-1	TGTGCCAGCAGCCCGATGACAGGGGGCTGGAATGAGCAGTTCTTC	CASSPMTGGWNEQFF
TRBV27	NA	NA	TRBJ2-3	TGTGCCAGCAGTTTATCGGAGTGGGATACGCAGTATTTT	CASSLSEWDTQYF
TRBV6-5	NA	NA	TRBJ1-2	TGTGCCAGCAGCTACAACCCTTCGGGTGGCTACACCTTC	CASSYNPSGGYTF
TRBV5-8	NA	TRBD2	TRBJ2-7	TGTGCCAGCAGCTTGGTTGGGACTAGCTACGAGCAGTACTTC	CASSLVGTSYEQYF
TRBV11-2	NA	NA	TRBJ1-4	TGTGCCAGCAGGTTGGCGGAGGAAAAACTGTTTTTT	CASRLAEEKLFF
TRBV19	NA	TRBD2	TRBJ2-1	TGTGCCAGTAGTATTAAGGGCGGGAGTCTCTCCTACAATGAGCAGTTCTTC	CASSIKGGSLSYNEQFF
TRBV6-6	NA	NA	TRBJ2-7	TGTGCCAGCAGGGAGGAGGGCTACGAGCAGTACTTC	CASREEGYEQYF
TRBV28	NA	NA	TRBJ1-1	TGTGCCAGCAGTTTGCAGGGCGGCACTGAAGCTTTCTTT	CASSLQGGTEAFF
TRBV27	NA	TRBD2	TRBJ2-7	TGTGCCAGCAGTTGGGGCGGGGGTGTGGACGAGCAGTACTTC	CASSWGGGVDEQYF
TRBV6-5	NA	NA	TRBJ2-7	TGTGCCAGCAGTTACGGGGGGTGGCACGAGCAGTACTTC	CASSYGGWHEQYF
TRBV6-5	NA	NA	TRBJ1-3	TGTGCCAGCAGTTCTCAGCCGCAGCGATCTGGAAACACCATATATTTT	CASSSQPQRSGNTIYF
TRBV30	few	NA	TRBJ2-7	TGTGCCTGGAGTGTAAATACCTACGAGCAGTACTTC	CAWSVNTYEQYF
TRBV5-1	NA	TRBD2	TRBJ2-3	TGCGCCAGCAGCTTGGGAGCGGGAGACGTGACAGATACGCAGTATTTT	CASSLGAGDVTDTQYF
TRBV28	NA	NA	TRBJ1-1	TGTGCCAGCACCCGCGCCCGGGGGACTGAAGCTTTCTTT	CASTRARGTEAFF
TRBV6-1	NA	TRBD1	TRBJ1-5	TGTGCCAGCAGGGGACAGACCACTGGGCAGCCCCAGCATTTT	CASRGQTTGQPQHF
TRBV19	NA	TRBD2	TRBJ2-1	TGTGCCAGTAGTAGCGGGAGACCTTACAATGAGCAGTTCTTC	CASSSGRPYNEQFF